These 6 T cell receptor beta chains originate from one sample sequenced in a study of CD8+CD57+ T cells in acquired aplastic anemia. Using genomic DNA as the template, TCR beta VDJ and CDR3 profiling was carried out. MiXCR, applied by TCRdb to the reads, yields one record per CDR3 protein. The repertoire includes some 290,000 distinct CDR3 sequences, approximately 57% of them detected once, and approximately 8.2% sits in the top ten. Sequenced material: sorted CD4+, CD8+, or CD8+CD57+ T cells (not recorded which) from PBMCs. Receptors were obtained from a human donor with severe aplastic anemia or a healthy control (not recorded which).

In this sample, this clonotype turned up once. This chain connects TRBV7-9 to TRBJ1-4; a possible D gene is TRBD1 (6 bases). Between the trimmed V and J ends, which lost 6 bases and 4 bases, there was a span of 18 bases. CDR1 and CDR2 from the germline V gene are SEHNR and FQNEAQ (reference sequence). The CDR3 runs to 16 residues. CDR3 sequence reads: CASSSWRGQRNEKLFF. As DNA, the CDR3 is TGTGCCAGCAGTTCCTGGAGAGGACAGCGTAATGAAAAACTGTTTTTT. The whole variable domain, remainder taken from reference TRBV7-9 and TRBJ1-4, is DTGVSQNPRHKITKRGQNVTFRCDPISEHNRLYWYRQTLGQGPEFLTYFQNEAQLEKSRLLSDRFSAERPKGSFSTLEIQRTEQGDSAMYLCASSSWRGQRNEKLFFGSGTQLSVL.

The chain couples TRBV5-1 to TRBJ2-7, with D hard to call. CDR1 and CDR2 (germline): SGHRS, YFSETQ. V was pared by 3 bases and J by 5 bases, with 12 bases between. The CDR3 is made up of 13 amino acids. The CDR3 coding sequence is TGCGCCAGCAGCTCGCTCGTGGGGAACGAGCAGTACTTC. Encoded protein: CASSSLVGNEQYF.

The chain carries TRBV7-9 and TRBJ2-7, with a tentative D call TRBD1 (6 bases). The germline CDR1 and CDR2 sequences are SEHNR and FQNEAQ (reference sequence). This CDR3 has 15 amino acids. Trimming removed 5 bases from V and 7 bases from J, with 21 bases in between. The CDR3 nucleotides read TGTGCCAGCAGCCCTTACACAGGGAAGGCCGGGGAGCAGTACTTC. Protein product: CASSPYTGKAGEQYF. The variable domain in full, with the rest retrieved from reference TRBV7-9 and TRBJ2-7, is DTGVSQNPRHKITKRGQNVTFRCDPISEHNRLYWYRQTLGQGPEFLTYFQNEAQLEKSRLLSDRFSAERPKGSFSTLEIQRTEQGDSAMYLCASSPYTGKAGEQYFGPGTRLTVT.

The V gene is TRBV15, the J gene TRBJ1-5, with D possibly TRBD1 on 5 matching bases. In germline, CDR1 is LNHNV, CDR2 YYDKDF (reference sequence). V was cut by 5 bases and J by 4 bases, with 12 bases left in between. The CDR3 contains 14 residues. CDR3 sequence (DNA): TGTGCCACCAGCCTTATCGGGGGGAATCAGCCCCAGCATTTT. Translated: CATSLIGGNQPQHF.

The CDR3 DNA follows: TGTGCCAGCAGTACAGGGGCGTTGGGGAATTATCAGCCCCAGCATTTT. This translates into CASSTGALGNYQPQHF. The J gene is TRBJ1-5, the V gene TRBV2, with 7 bases fitting TRBD1. The germline CDR1 and CDR2 sequences are SNHLY and FYNNEI. V lost 5 bases, J lost 5 bases, and 12 bases stayed unmatched. The CDR3 is made up of 16 amino acids.

This clonotype was counted at least ten times. Since a much larger clone is just one base distant, this may be a read error. The chain recombines TRBV7-9 with TRBJ2-2, with unresolved D. This CDR3 contains 12 residues. CDR1 is SEHNR and CDR2 is FQNEAQ in the germline V gene (reference sequence). The CDR3 region has the DNA TGTGTCAGCAGCCTGAACACCGGGGAGCTGTTTTTT. Encoded protein: CVSSLNTGELFF. Combining the CDR3 with reference TRBV7-9 and TRBJ2-2 gives the whole variable domain DTGVSQNPRHKITKRGQNVTFRCDPISEHNRLYWYRQTLGQGPEFLTYFQNEAQLEKSRLLSDRFSAERPKGSFSTLEIQRTEQGDSAMYLCVSSLNTGELFFGEGSRLTVL.